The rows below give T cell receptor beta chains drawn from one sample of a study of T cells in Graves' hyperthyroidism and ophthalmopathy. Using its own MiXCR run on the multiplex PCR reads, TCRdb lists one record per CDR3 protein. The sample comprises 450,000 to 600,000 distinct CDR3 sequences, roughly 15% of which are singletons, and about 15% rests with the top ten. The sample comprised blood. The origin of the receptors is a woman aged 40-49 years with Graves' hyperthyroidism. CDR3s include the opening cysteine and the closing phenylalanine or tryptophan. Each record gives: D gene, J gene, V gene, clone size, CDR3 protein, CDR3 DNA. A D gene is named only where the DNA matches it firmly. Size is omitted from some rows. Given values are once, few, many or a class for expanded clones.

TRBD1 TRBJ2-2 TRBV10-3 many CAIRNRGSTGELFF TGTGCCATCAGAAACAGGGGAAGCACCGGGGAGCTGTTTTTT
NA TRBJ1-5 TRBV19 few CASSAGTNQPQHF TGTGCCAGTAGTGCCGGGACAAATCAGCCCCAGCATTTT
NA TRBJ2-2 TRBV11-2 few CASSLSWVNTGELFF TGTGCCAGCAGCTTGTCGTGGGTGAACACCGGGGAGCTGTTTTTT
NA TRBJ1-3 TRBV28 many CASSPGPPGNTIYF TGTGCCAGCAGTCCAGGGCCCCCTGGAAACACCATATATTTT
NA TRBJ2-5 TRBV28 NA CASSPLADKKQYF TGTGCCAGCAGTCCCTTAGCGGACAAGAAACAGTACTTC
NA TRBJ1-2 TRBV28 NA CASRGWEGYGYTF TGTGCCAGCAGGGGGTGGGAGGGCTATGGCTACACCTTC
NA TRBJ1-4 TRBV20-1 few CSAHVGLGTNEKLFF TGCAGTGCCCACGTGGGGTTGGGAACTAATGAAAAACTGTTTTTT
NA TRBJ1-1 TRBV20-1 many CSARQNTEAFF TGCAGTGCTAGACAGAACACTGAAGCTTTCTTT
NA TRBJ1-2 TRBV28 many CASSLGTGYTF TGTGCCAGCAGTTTAGGGACTGGCTACACCTTC
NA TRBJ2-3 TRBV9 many CASSVITGRGTQYF TGTGCCAGCAGCGTAATTACGGGGCGAGGTACGCAGTATTTT
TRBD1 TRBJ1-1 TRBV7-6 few CASSWTGGDTEAFF TGTGCCAGCAGCTGGACAGGGGGCGACACTGAAGCTTTCTTT
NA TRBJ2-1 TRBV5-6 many CASSLADVPYNEQFF TGTGCCAGCAGCTTGGCGGACGTACCCTACAATGAGCAGTTCTTC
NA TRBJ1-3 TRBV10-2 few CASSAGHPSGNTIYF TGCGCCAGCAGTGCGGGACACCCCTCTGGAAACACCATATATTTT
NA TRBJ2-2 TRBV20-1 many CSASSSAGELFF TGCAGTGCTAGTTCGAGCGCCGGGGAGCTGTTTTTT
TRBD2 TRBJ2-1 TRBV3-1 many CASSQGLAGAYNEQFF TGTGCCAGCAGCCAGGGACTAGCGGGAGCCTACAATGAGCAGTTCTTC
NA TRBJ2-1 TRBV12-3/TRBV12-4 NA CASSFGQGSYNEQFF TGTGCCAGCAGTTTCGGGCAGGGATCCTACAATGAGCAGTTCTTC
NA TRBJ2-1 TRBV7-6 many CASSLGYGLEGNEQFF TGTGCCAGCAGCTTAGGTTATGGACTGGAGGGGAATGAGCAGTTCTTC
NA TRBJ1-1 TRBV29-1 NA CSVEGMNTEAFF TGCAGCGTGGAAGGGATGAACACTGAAGCTTTCTTT
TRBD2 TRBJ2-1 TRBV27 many CASSTSGFGSAPDLNEQFF TGTGCCAGCAGTACTAGCGGGTTTGGTTCCGCCCCGGACTTGAATGAGCAGTTCTTC
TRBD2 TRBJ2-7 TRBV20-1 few CSASPGLAYEQYF TGCAGTGCTAGTCCGGGACTAGCCTACGAGCAGTACTTC
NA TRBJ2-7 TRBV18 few CASSPPSSTYEQYF TGTGCCAGCTCACCACCGTCCTCCACGTACGAGCAGTACTTC